A single T cell receptor beta chain is shown here with its context. Germline CDR1 is PRHDT and CDR2 is FYEKMQ (reference sequence). V trimming: 5 bases; J trimming: 6 bases; junction bases outside the gene matches: 9. The CDR3 contains 14 residues. The source of the sample is a study of shared clonotypes between healthy human individuals. Assay used: immunoSEQ multiplex PCR; TCRdb lists only in-frame clones, some missing. Here the sample spans about 2,200,000 clones, 85% to 95% being singletons. Positive CCR7 selection of CD45RO-negative cells yielded the naive CD8 cells, and terminally differentiated effector memory CD45RA+ cells were excluded.

This receptor was identified in a young man in good health. Some clones in this sample may be carry-over from other donors' samples. The chain recombines TRBV13 with TRBJ1-1; 7 nucleotides match TRBD1. The sequencing sample was made of naive CD8+ T cells from PBMCs. The CDR3 DNA reads as TGTGCCAGCAGCCAAACAGGGGTTATAGCTGAAGCTTTCTTT. The encoded protein is CASSQTGVIAEAFF.